The next 9 T cell receptor beta chains were all read from a single sample in a study of cytomegalovirus exposure and HLA in healthy donors. This PCR relied on a set of 60 Vbeta primers and 13 Jbeta primers. The assay was immunoSEQ multiplex PCR, and TCRdb's table has in-frame clones only and misses some. Its listing shows around 150,000 clones. Material for sequencing was PBMCs. These receptors came from a man aged 35-49 years in good health and CMV-seronegative.

CDR3 nucleotides: TGTGCCTTTACGACCGGGGGTGGCAATCAGCCCCAGCATTTT. Protein sequence: CAFTTGGGNQPQHF. The chain employs TRBV5-3 and TRBJ1-5; weak D call: TRBD1 (5 bases). TRBV5-3 is flagged as an ORF with uncertain function. The CDR3 runs 14 residues. Deletions cut 10 bases from V and 2 bases from J, with 16 bases between.

The chain is built from TRBV11-1 and TRBJ2-7; TRBD1 matches 8 bases. Trimming removed 1 base from V and 9 bases from J; junction bases left unmatched: 8. CDR3 length: 14 amino acids. Germline V gives CDR1 SGHAT, CDR2 FQDESV (reference sequence). This chain's CDR3 is CASSLDRGSLRQYF. CDR3 sequence (DNA): TGTGCCAGCAGCTTAGACAGGGGGTCCCTTCGGCAGTACTTC.

The chain has TRBV5-1 and TRBJ2-3, with D possibly TRBD2 on 5 matching bases. Germline CDR1 is SGHRS and CDR2 is YFSETQ. This CDR3 contains 13 residues. Trimming shortened V by 0 bases and J by 4 bases, and 6 bases separated the two germline ends. CDR3 sequence reads: CASSLEAADTQYF. The CDR3 nucleotides are TGCGCCAGCAGCTTGGAAGCGGCAGATACGCAGTATTTT.

The gene calls are TRBV4-1 and TRBJ1-2; 8 bases map to TRBD1. The CDR3 sequence is 15 residues long. CDR1 and CDR2 (germline): MGHRA, YSYEKL. The ends lost 1 base at V and 4 bases at J; junction bases unmatched: 5. The CDR3 here is CASSQVDRGGYGYTF. The CDR3 DNA reads TGCGCCAGCAGCCAAGTAGACAGGGGCGGCTATGGCTACACCTTC.

The gene calls are TRBV5-6 and TRBJ1-3, with a weak D call TRBD1 (5 bases). V was shortened by 4 bases and J by 3 bases, with 8 bases between the two germline ends. There are 13 residues in the CDR3. Germline V gives CDR1 SGHDT, CDR2 YYEEEE. DNA of the CDR3: TGTGCCAGCAGCGTGGACATTGGAAACACCATATATTTT. Amino acid sequence: CASSVDIGNTIYF.

The genes are TRBV5-6 and TRBJ2-1; TRBD2 might be the D (5 bases). The CDR3 sequence is 16 residues long. The V end lost 2 bases, the J end lost 2 bases, and 14 bases lay between the germline ends. CDR1 is SGHDT, CDR2 YYEEEE, per germline. CDR3 in amino acids: CASSFSDSLAYNEQFF. The CDR3 DNA follows: TGTGCCAGCAGCTTTTCGGACTCCTTGGCCTACAATGAGCAGTTCTTC.

The chain employs TRBV5-1 and TRBJ2-5; 9 bases match TRBD1. The J call may be faulty, since TRBJ2-7 better matches the DNA end. Germline CDR1 reads SGHRS; CDR2 reads YFSETQ. The CDR3 runs to 17 residues. The CDR3 reads CASSPSSGTGSSYEQYF. The CDR3 region has the DNA TGCGCCAGCAGCCCATCTTCTGGGACAGGGAGCTCCTACGAGCAGTACTTC.

The chain recombines TRBV4-3 with TRBJ2-1; 10 positions match TRBD2. The V segment lost 2 bases and the J segment 10 bases; nucleotides outside the gene matches: 5. CDR3 length equals 14 residues. Germline V gene data show CDR1 as LGHNA and CDR2 as YSLEER. The CDR3 loop is CASSQSGGVVEQFF. In DNA, the CDR3 is TGCGCCAGCAGCCAAAGCGGGGGGGTAGTAGAGCAGTTCTTC.

The chain joins TRBV9 to TRBJ2-5, with 12 bases that match TRBD2. Germline CDR1 and CDR2: SGDLS and YYNGEE. The CDR3 spans 18 residues. The J segment lost 2 bases and the V segment lost 3 bases, leaving 11 bases of the junction unmatched. CDR3 sequence (DNA): TGTGCCAGCAGCGACGCCCGACTAGCGGGGGAGAAGCAAGAGACCCAGTACTTC. Translation: CASSDARLAGEKQETQYF.